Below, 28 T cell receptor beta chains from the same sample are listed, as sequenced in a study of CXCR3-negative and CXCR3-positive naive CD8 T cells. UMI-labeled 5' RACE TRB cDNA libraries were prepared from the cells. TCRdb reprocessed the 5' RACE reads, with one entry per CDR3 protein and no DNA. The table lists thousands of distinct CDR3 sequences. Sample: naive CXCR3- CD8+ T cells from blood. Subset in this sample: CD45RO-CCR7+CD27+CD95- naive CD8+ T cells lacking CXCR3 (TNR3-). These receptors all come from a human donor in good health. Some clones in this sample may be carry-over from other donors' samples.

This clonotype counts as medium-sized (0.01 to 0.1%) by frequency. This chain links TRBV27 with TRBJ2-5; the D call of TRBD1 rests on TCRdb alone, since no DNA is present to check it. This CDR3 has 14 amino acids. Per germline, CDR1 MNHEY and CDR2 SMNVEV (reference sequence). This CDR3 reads CASSSRDAQETQYF.

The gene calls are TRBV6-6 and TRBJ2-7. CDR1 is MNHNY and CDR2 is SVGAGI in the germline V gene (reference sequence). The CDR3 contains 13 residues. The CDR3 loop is CASSPRAPYEQYF.

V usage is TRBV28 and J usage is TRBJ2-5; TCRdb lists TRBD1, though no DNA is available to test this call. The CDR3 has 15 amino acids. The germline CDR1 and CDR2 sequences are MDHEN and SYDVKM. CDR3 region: CASSTYDSPKETQYF.

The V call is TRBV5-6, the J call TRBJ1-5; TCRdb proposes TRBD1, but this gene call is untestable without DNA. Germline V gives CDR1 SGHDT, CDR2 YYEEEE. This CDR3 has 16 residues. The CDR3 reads CASSAREEGNNQPQHF.

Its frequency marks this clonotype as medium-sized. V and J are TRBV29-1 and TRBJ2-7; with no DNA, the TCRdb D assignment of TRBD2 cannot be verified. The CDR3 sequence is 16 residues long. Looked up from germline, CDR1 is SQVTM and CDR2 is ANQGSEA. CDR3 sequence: CSVEGQEGRGAYEQYF.

The CDR3 reads CSVRTGGNYGYTF. The chain couples TRBV29-1 to TRBJ1-2; the D call from TCRdb, TRBD1, cannot be confirmed without DNA. Germline CDR1 is SQVTM and CDR2 is ANQGSEA. The CDR3 has 13 amino acids.

The CDR3 sequence is CASNPSGSPGYQETQYF. The chain employs TRBV6-5 and TRBJ2-5; TCRdb's D gene call, TRBD2, goes unchecked for lack of DNA. CDR3 length equals 17 residues. Looked up from germline, CDR1 is MNHEY and CDR2 is SVGAGI.

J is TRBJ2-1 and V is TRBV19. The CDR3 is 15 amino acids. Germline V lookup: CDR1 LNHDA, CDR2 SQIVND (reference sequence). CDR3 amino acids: CASSVLGTSYNEQFF. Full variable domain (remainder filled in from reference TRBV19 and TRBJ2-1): DGGITQSPKYLFRKEGQNVTLSCEQNLNHDAMYWYRQDPGQGLRLIYYSQIVNDFQKGDIAEGYSVSREKKESFPLTVTSAQKNPTAFYLCASSVLGTSYNEQFFGPGTRLTVL.

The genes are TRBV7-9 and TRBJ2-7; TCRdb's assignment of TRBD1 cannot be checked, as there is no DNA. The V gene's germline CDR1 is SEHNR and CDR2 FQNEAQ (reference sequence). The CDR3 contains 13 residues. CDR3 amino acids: CASSLLQGNEQYF.

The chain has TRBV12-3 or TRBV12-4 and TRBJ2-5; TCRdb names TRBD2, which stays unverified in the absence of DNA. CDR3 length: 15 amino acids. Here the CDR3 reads CASSRVHSLEETQYF.

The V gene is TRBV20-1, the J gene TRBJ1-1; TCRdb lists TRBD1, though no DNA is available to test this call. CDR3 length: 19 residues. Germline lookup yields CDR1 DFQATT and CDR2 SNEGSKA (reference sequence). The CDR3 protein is CSAASSGTYKDPWGTEAFF.

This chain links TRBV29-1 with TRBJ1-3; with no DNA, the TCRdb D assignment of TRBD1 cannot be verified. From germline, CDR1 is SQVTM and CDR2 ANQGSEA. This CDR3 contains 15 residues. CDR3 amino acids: CSVQSDRGIGNTIYF.

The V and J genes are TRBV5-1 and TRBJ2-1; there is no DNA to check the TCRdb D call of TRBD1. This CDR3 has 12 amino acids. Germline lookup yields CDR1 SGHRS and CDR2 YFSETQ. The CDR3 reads CASSFSGEWQFF.

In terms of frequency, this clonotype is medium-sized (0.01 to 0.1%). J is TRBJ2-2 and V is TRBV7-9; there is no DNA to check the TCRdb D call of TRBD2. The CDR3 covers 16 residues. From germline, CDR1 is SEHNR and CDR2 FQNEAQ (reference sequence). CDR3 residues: CAPMEAGVANTGELFF.

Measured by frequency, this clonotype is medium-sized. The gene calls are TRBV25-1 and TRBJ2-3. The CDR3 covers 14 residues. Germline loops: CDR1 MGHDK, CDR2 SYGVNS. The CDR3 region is CASSESDRADTQYF.

The CDR3 here is CSVGQGALDGYTF. V is TRBV29-1 and J is TRBJ1-2; lacking DNA, the TRBD1 call made by TCRdb goes unchecked. There are 13 residues in the CDR3. The V gene's germline CDR1 is SQVTM and CDR2 ANQGSEA.

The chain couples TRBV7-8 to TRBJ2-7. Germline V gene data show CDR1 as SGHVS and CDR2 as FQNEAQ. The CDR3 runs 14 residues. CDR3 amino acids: CASSDGGSPYEQYF.

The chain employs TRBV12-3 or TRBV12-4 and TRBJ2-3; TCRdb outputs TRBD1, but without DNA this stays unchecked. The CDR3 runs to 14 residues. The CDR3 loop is CASSSPVGPDTQYF.

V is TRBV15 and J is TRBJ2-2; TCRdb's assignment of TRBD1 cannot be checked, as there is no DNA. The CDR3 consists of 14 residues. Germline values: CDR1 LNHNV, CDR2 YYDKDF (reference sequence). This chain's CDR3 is CATGTGVAAGEVFF.

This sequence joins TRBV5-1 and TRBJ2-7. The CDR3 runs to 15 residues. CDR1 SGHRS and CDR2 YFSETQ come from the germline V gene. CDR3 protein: CASSLSWTTKDEHYF.

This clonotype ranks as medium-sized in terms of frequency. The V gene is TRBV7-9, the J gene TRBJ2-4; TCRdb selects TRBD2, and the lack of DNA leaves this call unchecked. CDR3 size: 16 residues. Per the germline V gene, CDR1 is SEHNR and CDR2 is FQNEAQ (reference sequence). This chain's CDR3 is CASSFEAGLAKNIQYF.

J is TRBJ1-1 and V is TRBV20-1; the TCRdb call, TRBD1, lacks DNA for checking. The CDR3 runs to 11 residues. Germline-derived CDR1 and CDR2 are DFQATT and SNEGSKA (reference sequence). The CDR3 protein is CSARQGTEAFF.

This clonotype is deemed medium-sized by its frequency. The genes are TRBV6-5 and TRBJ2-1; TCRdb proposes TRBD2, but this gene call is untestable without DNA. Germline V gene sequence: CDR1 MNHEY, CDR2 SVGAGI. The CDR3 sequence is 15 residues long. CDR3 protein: CASRTSGSTYNEQFF.

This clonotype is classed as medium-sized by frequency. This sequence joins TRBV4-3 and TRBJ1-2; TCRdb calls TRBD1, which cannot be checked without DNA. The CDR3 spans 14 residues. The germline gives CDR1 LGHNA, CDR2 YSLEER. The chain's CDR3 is CASSQGRGLDGYTF.

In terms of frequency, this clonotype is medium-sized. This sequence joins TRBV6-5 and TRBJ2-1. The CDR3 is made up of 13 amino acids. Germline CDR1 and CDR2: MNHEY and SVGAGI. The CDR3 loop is CASSYSRYNEQFF.

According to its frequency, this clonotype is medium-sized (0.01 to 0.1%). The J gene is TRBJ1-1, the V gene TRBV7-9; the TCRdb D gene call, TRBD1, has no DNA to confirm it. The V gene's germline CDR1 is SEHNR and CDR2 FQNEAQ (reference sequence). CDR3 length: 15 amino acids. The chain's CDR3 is CASSLARVGDTEAFF.

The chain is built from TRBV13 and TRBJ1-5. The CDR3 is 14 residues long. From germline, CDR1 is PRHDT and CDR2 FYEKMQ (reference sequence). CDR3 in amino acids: CASSLGLGDQPQHF.

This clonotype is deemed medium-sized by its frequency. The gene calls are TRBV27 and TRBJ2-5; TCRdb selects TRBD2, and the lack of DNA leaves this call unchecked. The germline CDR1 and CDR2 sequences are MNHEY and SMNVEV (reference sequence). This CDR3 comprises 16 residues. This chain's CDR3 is CASSPHWTSGRETQYF.